This T cell receptor beta chain originates from a study of blood T cells in healthy people across ages. Only a few counts were recorded for this clonotype. Next came a second PCR, run for about 6 to 12 cycles, which used a sample-barcoded 5' primer along with a J-beta primer mix. TCRdb re-analysed the 5' RACE reads in MiXCR, keeping a single row per CDR3 protein. This sample carries some 900,000 distinct CDR3 sequences, 29% of them seen once, and the ten largest clones take around 16%. Germline V lookup: CDR1 SEHNR, CDR2 FQNEAQ (reference sequence). The CDR3 is 12 residues long. The V gene lost 5 bases and the J gene lost 6 bases, with 10 bases spanning the gap.

This receptor was identified in an elderly woman in good health. Sequenced material: blood. The chain combines TRBV7-9 with TRBJ1-2, with no clear D. The CDR3 bases are TGTGCCAGCAGCCCACGGAGTCATGGCTACACCTTC. Translating gives CASSPRSHGYTF. Full variable domain (outside the CDR3, taken from reference TRBV7-9 and TRBJ1-2): DTGVSQNPRHKITKRGQNVTFRCDPISEHNRLYWYRQTLGQGPEFLTYFQNEAQLEKSRLLSDRFSAERPKGSFSTLEIQRTEQGDSAMYLCASSPRSHGYTFGSGTRLTVV.